Sequencing of this TCR beta chain was carried out in a study of CD8+CD57+ T cells in acquired aplastic anemia. Overall study context: Sorted CD4+ and CD8+ cells yielded approximately 3.4 ug of DNA on average.

Study-level points and caveats: The same twenty-nine CD8+ CDR3 sequences occurred in patients and in controls.

This clonotype has more than one count but fewer than ten. Its target is unknown. With V trimmed by 6 bases and J by 2 bases, 4 bases remained unmatched. This CDR3 region has 14 residues. CDR1 MDHEN and CDR2 SYDVKM come from the germline V gene. CD8+CD57+ cell expansion, shown by flow cytometry, had occurred in the patients selected for sequencing. By the time of blood sampling, patients had still received no therapy. TCR beta VDJ and CDR3 profiles were obtained from a genomic DNA template. TCRdb used MiXCR to reprocess the reads, holding one entry per CDR3 protein. The sample shows about 160,000 distinct CDR3 sequences, about 45% of them seen only once.

This sequence joins TRBV28 and TRBJ2-5; 9 positions match TRBD2. The sequenced sample consisted of sorted CD4+, CD8+, or CD8+CD57+ T cells (not recorded which) from PBMCs. The receptor was isolated from a human donor with aplastic anemia. The CDR3 loop is CASRGAGGQETQYF. For the CDR3, the DNA is TGTGCCAGCAGAGGAGCGGGAGGTCAAGAGACCCAGTACTTC.